The entry that follows covers one TCR beta chain sequence. Trimming pared 5 bases from V and 5 bases from J, leaving 12 bases between. Germline assignment: CDR1 SGHTA and CDR2 FQGNSA. CDR3 length: 13 amino acids. All of the isolated RNA was reverse transcribed, so expressed TCRB transcripts were sequenced. Produced via immunoSEQ multiplex PCR; TCRdb's table is partial and in-frame only. The data contain roughly 370,000 clones, approximately 15% of them singletons. These data are taken from a study of beta chain features in type 1 diabetes. This TCR derives from a man between 25 and 39 years old in good health. This chain joins TRBV7-2 and TRBJ2-5, with a possible D match to TRBD1 (5 bases). The source material was naive CD4+ T cells from blood. The CDR3 DNA is TGTGCCAGCAGCCTTCACAGGCGCGAGACCCAGTACTTC. It translates to CASSLHRRETQYF.